This T cell receptor beta chain stems from a study of cytomegalovirus exposure and HLA in healthy donors. Study conclusions and caveats: Cytomegalovirus-associated status was assigned to some 180 TCR beta chains. There were a few CMV-associated chains whose specificity for CMV antigens was confirmed in vitro. It was reported that the classifier diagnosed cytomegalovirus status with high specificity and sensitivity in both the original and validation cohorts.

The ends were cut back, 3 bases at V and 1 base at J, with 13 bases in the middle. Germline CDR1 SGDLS, CDR2 YYNGEE. The CDR3 contains 16 residues. Generated by immunoSEQ multiplex PCR, the TCRdb table keeps only in-frame clones and is missing some. Altogether roughly 120,000 clones are present, 70% to 90% being singletons, with the ten largest covering 2.1%. For this clone: What it binds is not known.

The sample comprised PBMCs. The genes are TRBV9 and TRBJ2-2; D may be TRBD1 (5 bases). The receptor's source is a woman in her twenties or thirties in good health and CMV-seronegative. The CDR3 sequence: CASSGPGGQNTGELFF. The CDR3, as DNA: TGTGCCAGCAGCGGCCCGGGCGGACAGAACACCGGGGAGCTGTTTTTT.